This T cell receptor (beta chain) was profiled in a study of blood T cells in healthy people across ages. The sample holds a few counts of this clonotype. For the second PCR, which ran for roughly 6 to 11 cycles, a sample-barcoded 5' primer and a J-beta primer mix were used. TCRdb processed the 5' RACE reads anew with MiXCR; each CDR3 protein has one entry. Among hundreds of thousands of distinct CDR3 sequences, approximately 30% were seen once, and the ten largest hold less than 20%. What was sequenced was blood. The sequence was collected from a woman of 80 years or more in good health.

CDR3 sequence (DNA): TGCAGTGCTTCCGGGACAGGGGATCAGCCCCAGCATTTT. Protein: CSASGTGDQPQHF. The rearrangement joins TRBV20-1 to TRBJ1-5; 10 bases align to TRBD1. The CDR3 consists of 13 residues. V shed 5 bases, J shed 5 bases, and the junction held 3 bases outside the gene matches. Germline V gene sequence: CDR1 DFQATT, CDR2 SNEGSKA (reference sequence).